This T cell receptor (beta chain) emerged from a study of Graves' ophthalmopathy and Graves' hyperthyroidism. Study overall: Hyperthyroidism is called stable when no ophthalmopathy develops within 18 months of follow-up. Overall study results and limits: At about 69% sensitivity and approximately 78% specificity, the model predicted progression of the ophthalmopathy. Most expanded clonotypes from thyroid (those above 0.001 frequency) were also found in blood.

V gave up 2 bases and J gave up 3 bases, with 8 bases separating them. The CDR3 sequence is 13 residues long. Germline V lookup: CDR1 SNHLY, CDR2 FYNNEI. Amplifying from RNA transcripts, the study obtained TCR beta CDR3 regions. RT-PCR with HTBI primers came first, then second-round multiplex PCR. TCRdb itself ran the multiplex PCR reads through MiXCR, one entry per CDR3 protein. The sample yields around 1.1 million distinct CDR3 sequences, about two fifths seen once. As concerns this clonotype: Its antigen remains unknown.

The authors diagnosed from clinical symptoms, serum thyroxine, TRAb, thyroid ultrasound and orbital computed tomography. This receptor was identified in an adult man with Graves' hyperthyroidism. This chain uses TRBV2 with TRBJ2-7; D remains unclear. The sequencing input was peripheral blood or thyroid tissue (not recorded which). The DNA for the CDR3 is TGTGCCAGCAGTGAAAGTTGGGGCTACGAGCAGTACTTC. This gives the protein CASSESWGYEQYF.